Reported below is one TCR beta chain. Participant ages covered about 18 to 89 years across 25 or so US areas. This record comes from a study of blood T cell repertoires in COVID-19. Sequencing was performed with immunoSEQ multiplex PCR; in TCRdb, only in-frame clones are kept and a portion is missing. The profile covers about 360,000 clones, with approximately 89% appearing a single time and 1.3% taken by the ten largest. From germline, CDR1 is SGHTA and CDR2 FQGNSA. The CDR3 length is 19 residues. The junction had 18 bases not matched to a gene; V was cut back by 5 bases and J by 3 bases. The chain combines TRBV7-2 with TRBJ2-1; 8 nucleotides align to TRBD2. The sequenced sample consisted of PBMCs or T cells enriched from blood (not recorded which). The TCR was taken from a man younger than 40 who had recovered from COVID-19. The CDR3 region is CASSQSIPGLVVVYNEQFF. The CDR3 DNA follows: TGTGCCAGCAGCCAAAGCATACCGGGACTAGTAGTGGTCTACAATGAGCAGTTCTTC.